This T cell receptor beta chain was identified in a study of a mutant IDH1 vaccine in newly diagnosed glioma. Study at large: Vaccine administration was initiated 4-6 weeks following radiotherapy alone, or with temozolomide cycles. Males made up 62.5% and females about 38% of treated patients, whose mean age was about 41 years. Earlier therapy was either radiotherapy, temozolomide, or both, and most got both.

As for this clone: Its antigen is currently unknown.

Germline-derived CDR1 and CDR2 are PRHDT and FYEKMQ (reference sequence). V was clipped by 4 bases and J by 1 base, with 16 bases between them. This CDR3 has 16 residues. Documented time point: week 5, during vaccination. Topical imiquimod was applied with each vaccine dose, which held 300 ug of mutant IDH1 20-mer peptide. New WHO grade 3 or 4 astrocytomas that were IDH1-mutant and ATRX-lost occurred in the donors. Only in-frame clones appear in the TCRdb table, and some are missing; sequencing was by immunoSEQ multiplex PCR. Seen here are 40,000 to 55,000 clones, just under 80% observed once, and the top ten hold about 5.2%.

The TCR originated in a man aged 50 to 60 with glioma. The gene calls are TRBV13 and TRBJ1-1; D is perhaps TRBD1 (6 bases). Sequencing was performed on PBMCs, taken from a glioma patient whose treatment included an IDH1 peptide vaccine. The CDR3 DNA reads TGTGCCAGCAGCTCCTTAGTGGGGGCAGGGAACACTGAAGCTTTCTTT. It codes for CASSSLVGAGNTEAFF.